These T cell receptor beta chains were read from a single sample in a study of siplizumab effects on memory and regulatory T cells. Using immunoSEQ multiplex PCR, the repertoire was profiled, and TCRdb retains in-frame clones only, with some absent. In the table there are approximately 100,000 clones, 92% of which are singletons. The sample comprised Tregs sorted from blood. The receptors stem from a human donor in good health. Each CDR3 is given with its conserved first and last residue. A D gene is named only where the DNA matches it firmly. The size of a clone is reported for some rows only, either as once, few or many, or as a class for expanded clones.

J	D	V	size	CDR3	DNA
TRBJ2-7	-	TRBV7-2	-	CASSSYDYTKGSYEQYF	TGTGCCAGCAGCTCATACGACTATACAAAAGGGTCCTACGAGCAGTACTTC
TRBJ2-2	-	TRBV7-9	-	CASSLAGLGENTGELFF	TGTGCCAGCAGCTTAGCGGGCCTGGGGGAGAACACCGGGGAGCTGTTTTTT
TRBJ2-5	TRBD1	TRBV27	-	CASSLSTGGAETQYF	TGTGCCAGCAGTTTATCGACAGGGGGGGCAGAGACCCAGTACTTC
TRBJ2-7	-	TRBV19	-	CASSIPGSYEQYF	TGTGCCAGTAGTATCCCCGGGAGCTACGAGCAGTACTTC
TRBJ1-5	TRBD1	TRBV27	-	CASGGLGTASNQPQHF	TGTGCCAGCGGTGGTTTAGGGACAGCTAGCAATCAGCCCCAGCATTTT
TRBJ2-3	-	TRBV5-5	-	CASSSGTTDTQYF	TGTGCCAGCAGCTCTGGAACGACAGATACGCAGTATTTT
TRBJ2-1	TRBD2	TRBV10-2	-	CASGTSGRASSYNEQFF	TGCGCCAGCGGGACTAGCGGGAGGGCAAGCTCCTACAATGAGCAGTTCTTC
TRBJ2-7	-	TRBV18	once	CASSMGQGTILAGPSSYEQYF	TGTGCCAGCTCAATGGGACAGGGAACCATACTAGCGGGCCCGAGCTCCTACGAGCAGTACTTC
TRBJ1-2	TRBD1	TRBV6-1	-	CASSEADRRYGYTF	TGTGCCAGCAGTGAAGCGGACAGGCGTTATGGCTACACCTTC
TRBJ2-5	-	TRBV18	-	CASSPLGPGGEETQYF	TGTGCCAGCTCACCCCTGGGGCCCGGGGGTGAGGAGACCCAGTACTTC
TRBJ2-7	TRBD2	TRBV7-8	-	CASSLRSLAGFYEQYF	TGTGCCAGCAGCTTACGGTCGCTAGCGGGTTTCTACGAGCAGTACTTC
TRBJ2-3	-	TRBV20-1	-	CSARMMAQYF	TGCAGTGCTAGGATGATGGCGCAGTATTTT
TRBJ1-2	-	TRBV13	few	CASSLPPGVSYTF	TGTGCCAGCAGCTTACCCCCGGGGGTTAGCTACACCTTC
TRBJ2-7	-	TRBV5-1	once	CASSRDVTPVGQYF	TGCGCCAGCAGCCGGGACGTGACTCCCGTAGGGCAGTACTTC
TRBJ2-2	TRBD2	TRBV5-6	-	CATQRWGGTGELFF	TGTGCCACCCAAAGGTGGGGAGGGACCGGGGAGCTGTTTTTT
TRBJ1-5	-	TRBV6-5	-	CASSYSRAGQPQHF	TGTGCCAGCAGTTACTCGAGGGCCGGTCAGCCCCAGCATTTT
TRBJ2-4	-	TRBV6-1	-	CASRGPGIQYF	TGTGCCAGCAGAGGGCCAGGAATTCAGTACTTC
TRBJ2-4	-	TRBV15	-	CATSRGYRDGNIQYF	TGTGCCACCAGCAGAGGGTACAGGGACGGGAACATTCAGTACTTC
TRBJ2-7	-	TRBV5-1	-	CASSLSLAASTYEQYF	TGCGCCAGCAGCCTGTCTCTAGCAGCGAGCACCTACGAGCAGTACTTC
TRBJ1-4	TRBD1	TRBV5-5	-	CASSHPAGGDEKLFF	TGTGCCAGCAGCCACCCGGCAGGGGGCGACGAAAAACTGTTTTTT
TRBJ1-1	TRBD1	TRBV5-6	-	CASSAGTGGNTEAFF	TGTGCCAGCAGCGCGGGGACAGGGGGTAACACTGAAGCTTTCTTT
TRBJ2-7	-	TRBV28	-	CASRRGSYLDSYEQYF	TGTGCCAGCAGGCGTGGGTCCTACTTAGACTCCTACGAGCAGTACTTC
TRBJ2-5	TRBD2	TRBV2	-	CASSQAGVQETQYF	TGTGCCAGCAGCCAAGCGGGAGTGCAAGAGACCCAGTACTTC
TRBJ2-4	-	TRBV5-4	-	CASSPHPTDRAKNIQYF	TGTGCCAGCAGCCCCCATCCGACGGATCGCGCCAAAAACATTCAGTACTTC
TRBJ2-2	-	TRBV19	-	CASSIDPGSGELFF	TGTGCCAGTAGTATAGATCCAGGGTCCGGGGAGCTGTTTTTT
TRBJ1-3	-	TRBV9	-	CASSVDISSGNTIYF	TGTGCCAGCAGCGTAGATATCAGCTCTGGAAACACCATATATTTT
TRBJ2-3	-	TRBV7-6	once	CASSLVQGPDTQYF	TGTGCCAGCAGCTTAGTCCAGGGGCCAGATACGCAGTATTTT
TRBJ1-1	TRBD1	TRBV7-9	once	CASTNRGDTEAFF	TGTGCCAGCACCAACAGGGGAGACACTGAAGCTTTCTTT
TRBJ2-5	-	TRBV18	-	CASSPPEQRETQYF	TGTGCCAGCTCACCACCGGAGCAGCGAGAGACCCAGTACTTC
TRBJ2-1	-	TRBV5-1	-	CASIDLQGSSYNEQFF	TGCGCCAGCATCGACCTACAGGGAAGCTCCTACAATGAGCAGTTCTTC
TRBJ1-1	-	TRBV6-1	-	CASSEATSTEAFF	TGTGCCAGCAGTGAAGCGACCAGCACTGAAGCTTTCTTT
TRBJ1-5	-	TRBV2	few	CASSEVPGAGPQHF	TGTGCCAGCAGTGAAGTCCCGGGAGCGGGGCCCCAGCATTTT
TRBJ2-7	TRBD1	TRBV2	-	CASSRQGASYEQYF	TGTGCCAGCAGTCGCCAGGGGGCTTCCTACGAGCAGTACTTC
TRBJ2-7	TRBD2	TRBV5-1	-	CASSLGLADFLEQYF	TGCGCCAGCAGCTTGGGACTAGCGGACTTCCTCGAGCAGTACTTC
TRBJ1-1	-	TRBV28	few	CASELKAGMNTEAFF	TGTGCCAGCGAGTTAAAGGCAGGGATGAACACTGAAGCTTTCTTT
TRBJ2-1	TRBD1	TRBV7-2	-	CASSLGQGGGNEQFF	TGTGCCAGCAGCTTAGGACAGGGTGGCGGCAATGAGCAGTTCTTC
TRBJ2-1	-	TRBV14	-	CAICPSVGDEQFF	TGTGCCATCTGTCCCTCAGTGGGCGATGAGCAGTTCTTC
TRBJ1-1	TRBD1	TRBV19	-	CASSIGQGRNTEAFF	TGTGCCAGTAGTATCGGACAGGGCCGAAACACTGAAGCTTTCTTT
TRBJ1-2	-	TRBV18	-	CASSPPGQGRPTNYGYTF	TGTGCCAGCTCACCACCGGGGCAGGGGAGGCCCACTAACTATGGCTACACCTTC
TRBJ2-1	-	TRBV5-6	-	CASSLINPSYNEQFF	TGTGCCAGCAGCTTGATCAACCCCTCCTACAATGAGCAGTTCTTC
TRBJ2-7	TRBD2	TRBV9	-	CASSEGLAGEYEQYF	TGTGCCAGCAGCGAGGGGCTAGCGGGAGAGTACGAGCAGTACTTC
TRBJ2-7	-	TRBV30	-	CAWSAGSKGYEQYF	TGTGCCTGGAGTGCCGGTTCTAAGGGCTACGAGCAGTACTTC
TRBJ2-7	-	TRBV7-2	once	CASIRRTGVGGYEQYF	TGTGCCAGCATCCGACGGACGGGAGTAGGGGGCTACGAGCAGTACTTC
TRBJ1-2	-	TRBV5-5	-	CASSLIPGIGYGYTF	TGTGCCAGCAGCTTGATTCCGGGGATTGGGTATGGCTACACCTTC